This T cell receptor (beta chain) appears in the sequencing data of a study of radiation and T cells in renal cell carcinoma. Noted time point: blood 4 weeks post-SBRT, at nephrectomy. Noted treatment: 15 Gy SBRT to primary tumor, nephrectomy 4 weeks later. Nephrectomy followed 15 Gy stereotactic body radiation by 4 weeks. The patient's renal cell carcinoma had clear cell pathology. V shed 3 bases and J shed 5 bases, with 13 bases lying between them. This CDR3 contains 14 residues. CDR1 LNHDA and CDR2 SQIVND come from the germline V gene (reference sequence). The repertoire was sequenced with immunoSEQ multiplex PCR; TCRdb's copy has only in-frame clones and lacks some. The sample yields over 90,000 clones, roughly 84% seen once. General study results and limits: Pretreatment tumor biopsies were lacking, so baseline clonotypes are unknown.

Concerning this clone: Antigen: not known.

The input for sequencing was blood, taken from a patient whose treatment included radiotherapy and nephrectomy. The chain employs TRBV19 and TRBJ1-1; possibly TRBD1 for D (5 bases). The receptor comes from a man aged 55 to 69 with renal cell carcinoma. The CDR3 spells CASSMGVPRTEAFF. The CDR3 region has the DNA TGTGCCAGTAGTATGGGGGTCCCGCGGACTGAAGCTTTCTTT.